This T cell receptor beta chain derives from a study of blood T cell repertoires in COVID-19. Across the study: Sites in the United States, Italy and Spain provided acute and convalescent COVID-19 samples. Sources were T cells, B-cell-depleted T cells, or PBMCs; the material itself was cDNA or gDNA.

Original processing methods: It was from reference gene primer amplification that nucleated cell counts were estimated. Method: immunoSEQ multiplex PCR; TCRdb's copy keeps in-frame clones and lacks some. V and J calls and clone size come straight from that table; D and trimming were deduced from the DNA. In the table there are about 200,000 clones, roughly 80% of which are singletons. Trimming took 2 bases from V and 9 from J, leaving 14 bases between them. This CDR3 spans 14 amino acids. Germline lookup yields CDR1 ENHRY and CDR2 SYGVKD. The receptor comes from a woman aged 80 or over with acute or convalescent COVID-19. The V gene is TRBV10-3, the J gene TRBJ2-1; a possible D gene is TRBD2 (5 bases). Input material: peripheral blood. DNA for the CDR3: TGTGCCATCAGTGAGGGGAGTACGGACGGTGAGCAGTTCTTC. It is translated as CAISEGSTDGEQFF.